These T cell receptor beta chains were read from a single sample in a study of T cell responses to AZD1222 COVID-19 vaccine. Measured with immunoSEQ multiplex PCR; TCRdb has only the in-frame clones, and not every one. The sample gives around 77,000 clones, about nine tenths of which show up once; more than 2% is in the top ten. The material was peripheral blood, obtained on day 0 of AZD1222 vaccination. Source of these receptors: an adult in good health. CDR3s include the opening cysteine and the closing phenylalanine or tryptophan. The order of the fields is J gene, D gene, V gene, clone size, CDR3 DNA, CDR3 protein. A D gene is named only where the DNA matches it firmly. The size of a clone is reported for some rows only, either as once, few or many, or as a class for expanded clones.

TRBJ2-5	-	TRBV4-3	medium-sized	TGCGCCAGCAGCCAAGTTTGGGGTAGCGGAGAGACCCAGTACTTC	CASSQVWGSGETQYF
TRBJ2-1	TRBD2	TRBV7-3	-	TGTGCCAGCAGCCGCCGTGCGTGGCTAGCGGGGGAAGTCAATGAGCAGTTCTTC	CASSRRAWLAGEVNEQFF
TRBJ2-7	TRBD2	TRBV13	-	TGTGCCAGCAGCTCCATAGGACTAGCGGGGGCCTACGAGCAGTACTTC	CASSSIGLAGAYEQYF
TRBJ2-7	TRBD2	TRBV5-1	-	TGCGCCAGCAGCTCGGCCGGGACTAGCGGGCTTTCCTACGAGCAGTACTTC	CASSSAGTSGLSYEQYF
TRBJ1-1	-	TRBV2	-	TGTGCCAGCAGGAGCGAAGCCACTGAAGCTTTCTTT	CASRSEATEAFF
TRBJ2-3	-	TRBV7-3	-	TGTGCCAGCAGCTTGGGGGGGGCCCAAGATACGCAGTATTTT	CASSLGGAQDTQYF
TRBJ1-6	-	TRBV27	-	TGTGCCAGCGGTCGGCTGGGGGCCCCGGTGAATTCACCCCTCCACTTT	CASGRLGAPVNSPLHF
TRBJ2-3	-	TRBV24-1	-	TGTGCCACCAGTCGCGGAGAAAGCACAGATACGCAGTATTTT	CATSRGESTDTQYF
TRBJ2-5	-	TRBV3-1/TRBV3-2	-	TGTGCCAGCAGCTTAAGAGGACGGGACCAAGAGACCCAGTACTTC	CASSLRGRDQETQYF
TRBJ1-5	-	TRBV30	-	TGTGCCTGGAGTAAGGCGGGCGGCAATCAGCCCCAGCATTTT	CAWSKAGGNQPQHF
TRBJ2-2	-	TRBV24-1	few	TGTGCCACCAGTGATGCGGGACTGAACACCGGGGAGCTGTTTTTT	CATSDAGLNTGELFF
TRBJ1-5	-	TRBV24-1	-	TGTGCCACCAGTGATTCCAACGCGGGGACCCATCAGCCCCAGCATTTT	CATSDSNAGTHQPQHF
TRBJ2-3	-	TRBV29-1	few	TGCAGCGTTTTAACGGACGTAACTAGCACAGATACGCAGTATTTT	CSVLTDVTSTDTQYF
TRBJ2-7	-	TRBV12-3/TRBV12-4	-	TGTGCCAGCAGTTTGGGGGTTTACTACGAGCAGTACTTC	CASSLGVYYEQYF
TRBJ1-1	-	TRBV19	-	TGTGCCAGTAGTATAGGGGGACTGTCCACTGAAGCTTTCTTT	CASSIGGLSTEAFF
TRBJ2-3	-	TRBV28	-	TGTGCCAGCAGGGCCCCAATCACAGATACGCAGTATTTT	CASRAPITDTQYF
TRBJ1-5	-	TRBV28	-	TGTGCCAGCAGTTTGAGGACCAATCAGCCCCAGCATTTT	CASSLRTNQPQHF
TRBJ1-2	-	TRBV6-1	once	TGTGCCAGCAGTGAAGGAGGGGACCGAGGCTACACCTTC	CASSEGGDRGYTF
TRBJ2-1	-	TRBV7-7	-	TGTGCCAGCAGCTTGAGTCCGGGGGCCGGTGAGCAGTTCTTC	CASSLSPGAGEQFF
TRBJ2-5	TRBD2	TRBV11-3	-	TGTGCCAGCAGTCGCAGCGGGAGTGGTAGAGAGACCCAGTACTTC	CASSRSGSGRETQYF
TRBJ1-2	TRBD1	TRBV28	-	TGTGCCAGCAGTTCAGGACAGGGGCCTTATGGCTACACCTTC	CASSSGQGPYGYTF
TRBJ2-1	-	TRBV6-5	-	TGTGCCACGTCGGCCTACAATGAGCAGTTCTTC	CATSAYNEQFF
TRBJ1-6	-	TRBV10-3	-	TGTGCCATCAGTGAGAGTTTGCTCTCCTATAATTCACCCCTCCACTTT	CAISESLLSYNSPLHF
TRBJ1-1	-	TRBV2	-	TGTGCCAGCACGTACACGGAAGCCGAAGCTTTCTTT	CASTYTEAEAFF
TRBJ1-3	-	TRBV11-2	-	TGTGCCAGCAGCTTACGGAGACGTCAGCATCCTGGAAACACCATATATTTT	CASSLRRRQHPGNTIYF
TRBJ1-4	TRBD1	TRBV15	-	TGTGCCACCAGCAACACGGGACAGTCTTGGGAAAAACTGTTTTTT	CATSNTGQSWEKLFF
TRBJ2-3	-	TRBV7-9	-	TGTGCCAGCAGCCGAGCCCGACAGGGAGGGGTCCTCACAGATACGCAGTATTTT	CASSRARQGGVLTDTQYF